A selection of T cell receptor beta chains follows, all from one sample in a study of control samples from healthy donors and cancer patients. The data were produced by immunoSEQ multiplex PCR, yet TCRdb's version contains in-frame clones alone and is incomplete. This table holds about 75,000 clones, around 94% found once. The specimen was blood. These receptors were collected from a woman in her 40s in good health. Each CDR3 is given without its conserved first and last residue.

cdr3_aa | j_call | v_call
ATSDRGSEPNTEAF | TRBJ1-1 | TRBV24-1
ASSVRGITDTQY | TRBJ2-3 | TRBV9
ASSGRLYEQY | TRBJ2-7 | TRBV5-6
AWSVGGEGGYT | TRBJ1-2 | TRBV30
ACGVPTDTQY | TRBJ2-3 | TRBV27
ASSAGFGQETQY | TRBJ2-5 | TRBV18
ASSIGGGSDYGYT | TRBJ1-2 | TRBV19
ASSSPGHTYEQY | TRBJ2-7 | TRBV28
ASSLQGSYGELF | TRBJ2-2 | TRBV5-1
ASSRWGGNQPQH | TRBJ1-5 | TRBV5-8